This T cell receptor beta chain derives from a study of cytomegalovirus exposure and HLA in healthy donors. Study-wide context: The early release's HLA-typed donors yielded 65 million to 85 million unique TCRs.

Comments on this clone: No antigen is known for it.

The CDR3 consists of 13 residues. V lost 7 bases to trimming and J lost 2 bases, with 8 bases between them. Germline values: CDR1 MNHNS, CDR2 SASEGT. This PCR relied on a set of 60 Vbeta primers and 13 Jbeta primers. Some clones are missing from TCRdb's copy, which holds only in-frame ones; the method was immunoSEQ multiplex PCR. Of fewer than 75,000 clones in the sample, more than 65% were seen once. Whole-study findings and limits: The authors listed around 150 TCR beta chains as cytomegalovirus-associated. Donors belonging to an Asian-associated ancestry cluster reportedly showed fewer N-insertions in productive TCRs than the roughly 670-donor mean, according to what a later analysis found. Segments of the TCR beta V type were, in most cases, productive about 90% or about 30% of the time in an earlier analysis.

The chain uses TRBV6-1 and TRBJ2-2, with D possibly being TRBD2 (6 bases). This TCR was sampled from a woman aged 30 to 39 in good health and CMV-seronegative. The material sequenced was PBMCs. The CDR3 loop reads CASKTSNTGELFF. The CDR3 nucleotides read TGTGCCAGCAAGACTAGTAACACCGGGGAGCTGTTTTTT.